The 8 T cell receptor beta chains below come from one sample, sequenced in a study of TIL therapy for anti-PD-1-resistant metastatic lung cancer. This was the immunoSEQ v3 assay. The data were produced by immunoSEQ multiplex PCR, yet TCRdb's version contains in-frame clones alone and is incomplete. The sample records about 10,000 clones, around 54% being singletons. The time point denotes: pre-treatment sample, taken before nivolumab and TIL therapy. Tumor tissue came from excised metastases, mostly pleural nodules or supraclavicular lymph nodes. This material consisted of tumor tissue, taken at baseline. The source is a person aged 25 to 80 with non-small cell lung cancer.

The genes are TRBV7-8 and TRBJ2-7; TRBD2 aligns across 9 bases. V shed 1 base, J shed 5 bases, and the junction held 9 bases outside the gene matches. Germline V gene sequence: CDR1 SGHVS, CDR2 FQNEAQ. The CDR3 has 16 residues. CDR3: CASSLVGVAGEDEQYF. CDR3 DNA sequence: TGTGCCAGCAGCTTAGTTGGGGTAGCGGGAGAAGACGAGCAGTACTTC.

This CDR3 is CSVTGDLEQYF. Here the CDR3 DNA reads TGCAGTGTTACAGGGGACCTCGAGCAGTACTTC. The rearrangement links TRBV20-1 to TRBJ2-5, with TRBD1 matching over 7 bases. The DNA end lines up better with TRBJ2-7; the J call may be wrong. The CDR3 is made up of 11 amino acids. The germline CDR1 and CDR2 sequences are DFQATT and SNEGSKA (reference sequence).

This sequence joins TRBV21-1 and TRBJ2-7. TRBV21-1 is classified as a pseudogene. This CDR3 is 13 amino acids long. DNA for the CDR3: TGTGCCAGCACCTCTCGGGGGCAATACGAGCAGTACTTC. This sequence encodes CASTSRGQYEQYF.

The chain recombines TRBV4-2 with TRBJ1-2; tentative D call: TRBD1 (5 bases). The CDR3 contains 15 residues. Between the trimmed V and J ends, which lost 0 bases and 8 bases, there was a span of 16 bases. CDR1 LGHNA and CDR2 YNFKEQ come from the germline V gene. The CDR3 loop reads CASSQDWQGAGGYTF. As DNA, the CDR3 is TGTGCCAGCAGCCAAGATTGGCAGGGCGCGGGAGGCTACACCTTC.

This clone was seen a handful of times. The J gene is TRBJ1-2, the V gene TRBV6-6; D is possibly TRBD1 (5 bases). This CDR3 has 14 amino acids. Germline V gene data show CDR1 as MNHNY and CDR2 as SVGAGI (reference sequence). Trimming pared 2 bases from V and 7 bases from J, leaving 14 bases between. This CDR3 reads CASSYLGGESGYTF. CDR3 DNA: TGTGCCAGCAGTTACCTTGGGGGGGAGAGTGGCTACACCTTC.

The sample holds one count of this clone. CDR3 coding DNA: TGCGCCAGCAGCTTGGGATGGCCCCTGAACACTGAAGCTTTCTTT. Residues: CASSLGWPLNTEAFF. The chain couples TRBV5-1 to TRBJ1-1; D uncertain. From germline, CDR1 is SGHRS and CDR2 YFSETQ. This CDR3 region has 15 residues. V was cut by 0 bases and J by 0 bases, with 9 bases left in between.

The V gene is TRBV5-4, the J gene TRBJ2-1; TRBD1 matches 12 bases. The germline gives CDR1 SGHNT, CDR2 YYREEE (reference sequence). This CDR3 is 15 amino acids long. The V and J ends lost 4 bases and 7 bases, in that order; junction bases with no gene match: 6. The CDR3 coding sequence is TGTGCCAGCAGCCCCGGGACAGGGGGCCTGAATGAGCAGTTCTTC. Its protein is CASSPGTGGLNEQFF.

This clone turned up a few times. The rearrangement joins TRBV7-8 to TRBJ1-1; D unclear. The CDR3 contains 13 residues. The V end was cut by 0 bases, the J end by 5 bases, with 7 bases between. Germline CDR1 SGHVS, CDR2 FQNEAQ. This CDR3 reads CASSLAGITEAFF. The CDR3 DNA follows: TGTGCCAGCAGCTTAGCTGGGATAACTGAAGCTTTCTTT.